The rows below give T cell receptor beta chains drawn from one sample of a study of cytomegalovirus exposure and HLA in healthy donors. Using immunoSEQ multiplex PCR, the repertoire was profiled, and TCRdb retains in-frame clones only, with some absent. Of a few hundred thousand clones listed, approximately 80% are singletons. The material sequenced was PBMCs. Receptors were obtained from a young man in good health and CMV-seronegative. Both conserved end residues are part of each CDR3. Each record gives: J gene, clone size, D gene, V gene, CDR3 protein, CDR3 DNA. D genes are given only for firm matches. Clone size is given for some rows only: seen once, a few or many times, or a class if the clone is expanded.

j_call: TRBJ1-4
clone_size: .
d_call: .
v_call: TRBV5-1
cdr3_aa: CASSLGRGEEKLFF
cdr3_nt: TGCGCCAGCAGCTTGGGGCGCGGGGAAGAAAAACTGTTTTTT

j_call: TRBJ2-7
clone_size: .
d_call: TRBD1
v_call: TRBV7-9
cdr3_aa: CASSLMGTGDYEQYF
cdr3_nt: TGTGCCAGCAGCTTAATGGGGACAGGGGACTACGAGCAGTACTTC

j_call: TRBJ2-5
clone_size: .
d_call: .
v_call: TRBV7-3
cdr3_aa: CASSLSGRRGQETQYF
cdr3_nt: TGTGCCAGCAGCTTAAGCGGGCGCCGGGGCCAAGAGACCCAGTACTTC

j_call: TRBJ1-1
clone_size: few
d_call: TRBD1
v_call: TRBV28
cdr3_aa: CASSPYLTGVLEAFF
cdr3_nt: TGTGCCAGCAGCCCTTATCTGACAGGGGTCCTTGAAGCTTTCTTT

j_call: TRBJ1-5
clone_size: .
d_call: .
v_call: TRBV2
cdr3_aa: CASSWAGAGNQPQHF
cdr3_nt: TGTGCCAGCAGTTGGGCAGGGGCCGGTAACCAGCCCCAGCATTTT

j_call: TRBJ1-5
clone_size: once
d_call: .
v_call: TRBV5-1
cdr3_aa: CAILKLAAPQHF
cdr3_nt: TGCGCCATCCTAAAGCTCGCTGCGCCCCAGCATTTT

j_call: TRBJ1-5
clone_size: once
d_call: .
v_call: TRBV4-1
cdr3_aa: CASSQPGSNQPQHF
cdr3_nt: TGCGCCAGCAGCCAACCAGGTAGCAATCAGCCCCAGCATTTT

j_call: TRBJ2-5
clone_size: .
d_call: .
v_call: TRBV5-1
cdr3_aa: CASSLASTPVETQYF
cdr3_nt: TGCGCCAGCAGCTTGGCATCCACTCCGGTGGAGACCCAGTACTTC

j_call: TRBJ1-2
clone_size: .
d_call: TRBD1
v_call: TRBV28
cdr3_aa: CASRGTDGYTF
cdr3_nt: TGTGCCAGCAGGGGGACAGACGGCTACACCTTC

j_call: TRBJ1-2
clone_size: .
d_call: TRBD1
v_call: TRBV4-1
cdr3_aa: CASSQVQGANYGYTF
cdr3_nt: TGCGCCAGCAGCCAAGTTCAGGGGGCCAACTATGGCTACACCTTC

j_call: TRBJ1-2
clone_size: .
d_call: .
v_call: TRBV6-5
cdr3_aa: CASSWTANYGYTF
cdr3_nt: TGTGCCAGCAGCTGGACAGCCAACTATGGCTACACCTTC

j_call: TRBJ2-5
clone_size: .
d_call: .
v_call: TRBV7-9
cdr3_aa: CASMQGQETQYF
cdr3_nt: TGTGCCAGCATGCAGGGACAAGAGACCCAGTACTTC

j_call: TRBJ2-5
clone_size: .
d_call: .
v_call: TRBV10-3
cdr3_aa: CAIRGDSLGDQYF
cdr3_nt: TGTGCCATCAGGGGGGACTCCCTAGGGGACCAGTACTTC

j_call: TRBJ2-1
clone_size: .
d_call: TRBD2
v_call: TRBV4-1
cdr3_aa: CASSQDSLGLAGFEQFF
cdr3_nt: TGCGCCAGCAGCCAAGATTCTTTGGGACTAGCGGGGTTTGAGCAGTTCTTC

j_call: TRBJ1-3
clone_size: .
d_call: .
v_call: TRBV10-3
cdr3_aa: CAISESNRWDTIYF
cdr3_nt: TGTGCCATCAGTGAGTCGAACAGGTGGGACACCATATATTTT

j_call: TRBJ2-2
clone_size: .
d_call: TRBD1
v_call: TRBV7-6
cdr3_aa: CASSFGGTGGPKDTGELFF
cdr3_nt: TGTGCCAGCAGCTTCGGCGGGACAGGGGGCCCTAAGGACACCGGGGAGCTGTTTTTT

j_call: TRBJ2-3
clone_size: .
d_call: TRBD2
v_call: TRBV5-4
cdr3_aa: CASSLGPSGGATDTQYF
cdr3_nt: TGTGCCAGCAGCTTGGGGCCTAGCGGGGGGGCAACAGATACGCAGTATTTT

j_call: TRBJ2-5
clone_size: .
d_call: TRBD1
v_call: TRBV9
cdr3_aa: CASSPQGTTRETQYF
cdr3_nt: TGTGCCAGCAGCCCACAGGGGACAACGAGGGAGACCCAGTACTTC

j_call: TRBJ2-5
clone_size: .
d_call: .
v_call: TRBV28
cdr3_aa: CASSFPRGGSETQYF
cdr3_nt: TGTGCCAGCAGTTTCCCCAGGGGCGGTTCAGAGACCCAGTACTTC

j_call: TRBJ2-1
clone_size: .
d_call: TRBD1
v_call: TRBV27
cdr3_aa: CASSSQGARGNEQFF
cdr3_nt: TGTGCCAGCAGTTCGCAGGGGGCGCGAGGCAATGAGCAGTTCTTC

j_call: TRBJ2-5
clone_size: .
d_call: TRBD2
v_call: TRBV7-7
cdr3_aa: CASSPAGLAGVETQYF
cdr3_nt: TGTGCTAGCAGTCCAGCGGGGCTAGCGGGGGTCGAGACCCAGTACTTC

j_call: TRBJ2-6
clone_size: .
d_call: .
v_call: TRBV28
cdr3_aa: CASSSISPPSVLTF
cdr3_nt: TGTGCCAGCAGTTCCATCTCCCCGCCGAGCGTCCTGACTTTC

j_call: TRBJ1-1
clone_size: .
d_call: .
v_call: TRBV9
cdr3_aa: CASSPWDILMNTEAFF
cdr3_nt: TGTGCCAGCAGCCCGTGGGACATCCTCATGAACACTGAAGCTTTCTTT

j_call: TRBJ2-7
clone_size: .
d_call: TRBD1
v_call: TRBV7-9
cdr3_aa: CASSLAGTGFYEQYF
cdr3_nt: TGTGCCAGCAGCTTAGCGGGGACAGGGTTCTACGAGCAGTACTTC

j_call: TRBJ2-7
clone_size: .
d_call: .
v_call: TRBV19
cdr3_aa: CASSRTAYEQYF
cdr3_nt: TGTGCCAGTAGCCGGACAGCCTACGAGCAGTACTTC

j_call: TRBJ2-7
clone_size: .
d_call: TRBD1
v_call: TRBV7-4
cdr3_aa: CASSQDRVGEQYF
cdr3_nt: TGTGCCAGCAGCCAAGACAGGGTCGGAGAGCAGTACTTC

j_call: TRBJ2-1
clone_size: .
d_call: .
v_call: TRBV2
cdr3_aa: CATGVGNEQFF
cdr3_nt: TGTGCCACAGGGGTCGGCAATGAGCAGTTCTTC

j_call: TRBJ1-1
clone_size: .
d_call: .
v_call: TRBV5-1
cdr3_aa: CASSLAPGLNTEAFF
cdr3_nt: TGCGCCAGCAGCTTGGCCCCGGGATTGAACACTGAAGCTTTCTTT

j_call: TRBJ2-7
clone_size: few
d_call: .
v_call: TRBV27
cdr3_aa: CASSLGQSYEQYF
cdr3_nt: TGTGCCAGCAGTTTAGGACAGTCCTACGAGCAGTACTTC

j_call: TRBJ1-1
clone_size: .
d_call: .
v_call: TRBV5-6
cdr3_aa: CARFIGWGSMDTEAFF
cdr3_nt: TGTGCCAGATTCATTGGTTGGGGCTCTATGGACACTGAAGCTTTCTTT

j_call: TRBJ1-5
clone_size: .
d_call: TRBD1
v_call: TRBV2
cdr3_aa: CASSGDRGNNQPQHF
cdr3_nt: TGTGCCAGCAGTGGGGACAGGGGGAACAATCAGCCCCAGCATTTT

j_call: TRBJ2-1
clone_size: once
d_call: .
v_call: TRBV11-3
cdr3_aa: CASSLSSGSYNEQFF
cdr3_nt: TGTGCCAGCAGCTTAAGTAGCGGATCTTACAATGAGCAGTTCTTC

j_call: TRBJ2-2
clone_size: .
d_call: TRBD2
v_call: TRBV6-1
cdr3_aa: CASMGLGNGAGELFF
cdr3_nt: TGTGCCAGCATGGGACTAGGAAACGGGGCCGGGGAGCTGTTTTTT

j_call: TRBJ2-7
clone_size: few
d_call: .
v_call: TRBV7-9
cdr3_aa: CASSPSAPVQTDLYEQYF
cdr3_nt: TGTGCCAGCAGCCCTAGTGCCCCAGTCCAGACAGACTTATACGAGCAGTACTTC

j_call: TRBJ1-1
clone_size: once
d_call: .
v_call: TRBV6-4
cdr3_aa: CASSDSGGGATEAFF
cdr3_nt: TGTGCCAGCAGTGACTCGGGGGGTGGCGCGACTGAAGCTTTCTTT

j_call: TRBJ1-4
clone_size: many
d_call: .
v_call: TRBV28
cdr3_aa: CASSLGLGVQFKLFF
cdr3_nt: TGTGCCAGCAGTTTGGGTCTTGGAGTCCAGTTTAAACTGTTTTTT

j_call: TRBJ2-1
clone_size: .
d_call: .
v_call: TRBV4-2
cdr3_aa: CASSLVGGNGGRNEQFF
cdr3_nt: TGTGCCAGCAGCCTCGTGGGTGGGAACGGGGGTCGCAATGAGCAGTTCTTC

j_call: TRBJ2-5
clone_size: once
d_call: TRBD2
v_call: TRBV12-5
cdr3_aa: CASGLVPGGDFQETQYF
cdr3_nt: TGTGCTAGTGGTTTGGTACCGGGGGGGGATTTCCAAGAGACCCAGTACTTC

j_call: TRBJ1-1
clone_size: few
d_call: .
v_call: TRBV6-1
cdr3_aa: CASSESGSDTEAFF
cdr3_nt: TGTGCCAGCAGTGAATCAGGGTCAGACACTGAAGCTTTCTTT

j_call: TRBJ2-5
clone_size: .
d_call: .
v_call: TRBV7-7
cdr3_aa: CASSLAPGGETQYF
cdr3_nt: TGTGCTAGCAGCTTAGCCCCTGGAGGAGAGACCCAGTACTTC

j_call: TRBJ2-3
clone_size: .
d_call: TRBD1
v_call: TRBV4-2
cdr3_aa: CASSQGTTGSTDTQYF
cdr3_nt: TGTGCCAGCAGCCAAGGGACGACAGGGAGCACAGATACGCAGTATTTT

j_call: TRBJ2-7
clone_size: few
d_call: TRBD2
v_call: TRBV27
cdr3_aa: CASSLGHVAGGPYEQYF
cdr3_nt: TGTGCCAGCAGTTTAGGACATGTGGCGGGGGGCCCTTACGAGCAGTACTTC

j_call: TRBJ1-4
clone_size: .
d_call: TRBD1
v_call: TRBV5-4
cdr3_aa: CASSPGTGDEKLFF
cdr3_nt: TGTGCCAGCAGTCCCGGGACAGGGGATGAAAAACTGTTTTTT

j_call: TRBJ1-2
clone_size: .
d_call: TRBD1
v_call: TRBV6-4
cdr3_aa: CASSVSGGAPTGYTF
cdr3_nt: TGTGCCAGCAGTGTTTCAGGGGGCGCACCAACTGGCTACACCTTC

j_call: TRBJ2-5
clone_size: .
d_call: TRBD2
v_call: TRBV5-1
cdr3_aa: CASSPPIGLAERETQYF
cdr3_nt: TGCGCCAGCAGCCCCCCCATAGGACTAGCTGAGAGAGAGACCCAGTACTTC

j_call: TRBJ1-5
clone_size: .
d_call: .
v_call: TRBV5-3
cdr3_aa: CARSLALSPTGFNQPQHF
cdr3_nt: TGTGCCAGAAGCTTGGCCCTTAGCCCAACAGGATTTAATCAGCCCCAGCATTTT

j_call: TRBJ2-7
clone_size: .
d_call: .
v_call: TRBV27
cdr3_aa: CASSLRVGPYEQYF
cdr3_nt: TGTGCCAGCAGCCTGAGGGTTGGTCCTTACGAGCAGTACTTC

j_call: TRBJ2-7
clone_size: .
d_call: .
v_call: TRBV5-4
cdr3_aa: CASSLYQTGEQYF
cdr3_nt: TGTGCCAGCAGTTTGTATCAGACGGGGGAGCAGTACTTC

j_call: TRBJ2-3
clone_size: once
d_call: .
v_call: TRBV6-6
cdr3_aa: CASSYVASTDTQYF
cdr3_nt: TGTGCCAGCAGTTACGTAGCTTCCACAGATACGCAGTATTTT

j_call: TRBJ2-3
clone_size: .
d_call: .
v_call: TRBV19
cdr3_aa: CASSPLGLGSTDTQYF
cdr3_nt: TGTGCCAGTAGCCCCCTCGGACTCGGGAGCACAGATACGCAGTATTTT

j_call: TRBJ1-2
clone_size: .
d_call: .
v_call: TRBV15
cdr3_aa: CATSRAGARLDYGYTF
cdr3_nt: TGTGCCACCAGCAGGGCTGGAGCCCGGTTAGACTATGGCTACACCTTC

j_call: TRBJ2-3
clone_size: .
d_call: TRBD1
v_call: TRBV25-1
cdr3_aa: CASSGDRGFRTDTQYF
cdr3_nt: TGTGCCAGCAGTGGGGACAGGGGTTTTCGGACAGATACGCAGTATTTT

j_call: TRBJ2-5
clone_size: .
d_call: TRBD1
v_call: TRBV11-2
cdr3_aa: CASSSPGTVRETQYF
cdr3_nt: TGTGCCAGCAGCTCCCCCGGGACAGTAAGAGAGACCCAGTACTTC

j_call: TRBJ2-7
clone_size: .
d_call: .
v_call: TRBV9
cdr3_aa: CASSVALRGEQYF
cdr3_nt: TGTGCCAGCAGCGTAGCTCTCCGGGGCGAGCAGTACTTC